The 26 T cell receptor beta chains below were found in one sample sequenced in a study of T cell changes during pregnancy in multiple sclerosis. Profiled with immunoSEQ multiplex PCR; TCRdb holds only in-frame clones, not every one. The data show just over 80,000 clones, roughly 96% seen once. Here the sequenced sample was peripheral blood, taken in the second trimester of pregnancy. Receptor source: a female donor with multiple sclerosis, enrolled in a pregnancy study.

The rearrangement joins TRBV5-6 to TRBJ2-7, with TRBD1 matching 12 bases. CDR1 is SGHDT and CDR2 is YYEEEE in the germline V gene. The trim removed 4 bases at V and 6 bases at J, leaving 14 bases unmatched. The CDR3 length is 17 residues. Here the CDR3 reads CASSLSGTGGDRFEQYF. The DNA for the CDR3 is TGTGCCAGCAGCCTGTCCGGGACAGGGGGCGATCGTTTCGAGCAGTACTTC.

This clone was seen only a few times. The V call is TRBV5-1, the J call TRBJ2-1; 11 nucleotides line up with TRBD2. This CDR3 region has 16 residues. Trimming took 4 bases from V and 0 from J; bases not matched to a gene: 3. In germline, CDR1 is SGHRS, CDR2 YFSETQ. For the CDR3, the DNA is TGCGCCAGCAGCCCAACTAGCGGGAGCTCCTACAATGAGCAGTTCTTC. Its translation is CASSPTSGSSYNEQFF.

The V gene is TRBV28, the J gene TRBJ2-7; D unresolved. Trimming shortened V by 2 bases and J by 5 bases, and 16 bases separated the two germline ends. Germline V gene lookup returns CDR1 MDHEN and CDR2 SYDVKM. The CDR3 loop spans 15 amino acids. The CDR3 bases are TGTGCCAGCAGTTTACGGCGGCCCCTTAACCACGAGCAGTACTTC. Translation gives CASSLRRPLNHEQYF.

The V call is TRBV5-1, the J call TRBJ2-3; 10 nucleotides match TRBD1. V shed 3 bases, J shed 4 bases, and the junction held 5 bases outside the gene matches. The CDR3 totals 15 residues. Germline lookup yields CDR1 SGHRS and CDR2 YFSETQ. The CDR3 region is CASSSGTGVPDTQYF. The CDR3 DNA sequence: TGCGCCAGCAGCTCCGGGACAGGGGTCCCAGATACGCAGTATTTT.

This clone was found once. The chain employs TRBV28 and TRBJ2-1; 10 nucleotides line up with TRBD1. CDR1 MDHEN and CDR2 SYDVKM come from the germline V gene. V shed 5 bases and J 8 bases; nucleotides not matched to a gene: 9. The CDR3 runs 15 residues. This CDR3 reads CASSPPGQGSHEQFF. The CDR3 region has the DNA TGTGCCAGCAGTCCCCCGGGACAGGGGAGCCATGAGCAGTTCTTC.

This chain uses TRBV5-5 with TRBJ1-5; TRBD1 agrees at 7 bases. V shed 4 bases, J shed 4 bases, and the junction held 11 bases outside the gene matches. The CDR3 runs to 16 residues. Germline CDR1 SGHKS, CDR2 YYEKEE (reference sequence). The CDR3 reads CASSPGWTGSNQPQHF. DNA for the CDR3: TGTGCCAGCAGCCCTGGGTGGACAGGCTCGAATCAGCCCCAGCATTTT.

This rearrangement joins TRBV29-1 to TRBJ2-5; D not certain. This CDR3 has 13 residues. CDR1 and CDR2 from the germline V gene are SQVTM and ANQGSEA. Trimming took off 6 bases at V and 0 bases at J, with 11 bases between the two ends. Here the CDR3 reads CSVELWYQETQYF. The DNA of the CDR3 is TGCAGCGTCGAGCTCTGGTACCAAGAGACCCAGTACTTC.

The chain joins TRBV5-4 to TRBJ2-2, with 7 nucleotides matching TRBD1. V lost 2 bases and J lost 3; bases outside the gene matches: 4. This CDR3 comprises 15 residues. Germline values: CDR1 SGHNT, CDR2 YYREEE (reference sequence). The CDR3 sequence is CASSFRQGYTGELFF. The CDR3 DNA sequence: TGTGCCAGCAGCTTCCGACAGGGTTACACCGGGGAGCTGTTTTTT.

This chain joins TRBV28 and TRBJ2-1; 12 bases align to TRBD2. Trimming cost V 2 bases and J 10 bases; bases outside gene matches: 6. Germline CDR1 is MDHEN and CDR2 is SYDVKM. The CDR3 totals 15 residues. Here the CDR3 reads CASSLQTSGSWEQFF. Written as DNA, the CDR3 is TGTGCCAGCAGTTTACAGACTAGCGGGAGTTGGGAGCAGTTCTTC. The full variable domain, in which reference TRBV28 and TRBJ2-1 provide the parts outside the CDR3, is DVKVTQSSRYLVKRTGEKVFLECVQDMDHENMFWYRQDPGLGLRLIYFSYDVKMKEKGDIPEGYSVSREKKERFSLILESASTNQTSMYLCASSLQTSGSWEQFFGPGTRLTVL.

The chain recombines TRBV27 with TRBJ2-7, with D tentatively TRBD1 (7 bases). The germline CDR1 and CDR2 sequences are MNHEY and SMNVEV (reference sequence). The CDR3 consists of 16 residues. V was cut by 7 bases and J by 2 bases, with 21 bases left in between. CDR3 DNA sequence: TGTGCCAGCACCATCCGCCCGACAGGGAGGCCCTACGAGCAGTACTTC. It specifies CASTIRPTGRPYEQYF.

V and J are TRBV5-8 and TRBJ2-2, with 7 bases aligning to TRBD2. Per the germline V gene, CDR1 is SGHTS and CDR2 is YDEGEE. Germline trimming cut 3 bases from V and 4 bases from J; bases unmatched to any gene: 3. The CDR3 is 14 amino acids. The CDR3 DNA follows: TGTGCCAGCAGCTCGGGACTATCCACCGGGGAGCTGTTTTTT. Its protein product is CASSSGLSTGELFF.

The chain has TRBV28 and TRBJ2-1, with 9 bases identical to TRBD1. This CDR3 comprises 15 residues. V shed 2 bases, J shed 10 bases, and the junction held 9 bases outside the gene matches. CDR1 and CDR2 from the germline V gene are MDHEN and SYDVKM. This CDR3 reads CASSLITGGASEQFF. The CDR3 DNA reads TGTGCCAGCAGTTTAATCACAGGGGGCGCGTCCGAGCAGTTCTTC. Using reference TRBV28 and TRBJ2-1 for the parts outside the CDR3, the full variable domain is DVKVTQSSRYLVKRTGEKVFLECVQDMDHENMFWYRQDPGLGLRLIYFSYDVKMKEKGDIPEGYSVSREKKERFSLILESASTNQTSMYLCASSLITGGASEQFFGPGTRLTVL.

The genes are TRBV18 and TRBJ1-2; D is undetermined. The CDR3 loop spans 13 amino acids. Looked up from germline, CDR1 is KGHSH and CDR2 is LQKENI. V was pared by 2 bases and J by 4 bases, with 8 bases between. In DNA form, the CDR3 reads TGTGCCAGCTCACCAGGGCCAGGCTATGGCTACACCTTC. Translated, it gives CASSPGPGYGYTF.

This chain's CDR3 is CASSEATGVVYEQYF. The CDR3 DNA sequence: TGTGCCAGCAGTGAAGCGACGGGAGTGGTTTACGAGCAGTACTTC. The chain recombines TRBV2 with TRBJ2-7; TRBD2 is a possible D gene (6 bases). CDR1 and CDR2 (germline): SNHLY, FYNNEI. V lost 0 bases and J lost 4, with 13 bases in between. This CDR3 is 15 amino acids long.

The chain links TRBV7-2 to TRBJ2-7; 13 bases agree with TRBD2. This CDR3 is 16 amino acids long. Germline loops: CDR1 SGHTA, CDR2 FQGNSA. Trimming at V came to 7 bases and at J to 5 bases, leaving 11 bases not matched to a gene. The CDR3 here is CASTRTSGSSPHEQYF. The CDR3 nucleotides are TGTGCCAGCACCAGGACTAGCGGGAGTTCCCCTCACGAGCAGTACTTC.

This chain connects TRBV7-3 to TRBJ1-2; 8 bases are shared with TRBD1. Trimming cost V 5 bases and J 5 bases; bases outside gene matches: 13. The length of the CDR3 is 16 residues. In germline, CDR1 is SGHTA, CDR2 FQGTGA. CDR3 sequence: CASSPRGGTGGYGYTF. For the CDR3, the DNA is TGTGCCAGCAGCCCAAGAGGGGGGACAGGTGGATATGGCTACACCTTC.

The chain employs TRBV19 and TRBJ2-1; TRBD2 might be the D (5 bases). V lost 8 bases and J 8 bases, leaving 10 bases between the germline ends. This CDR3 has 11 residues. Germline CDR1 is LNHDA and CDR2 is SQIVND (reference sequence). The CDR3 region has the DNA TGTGCCAGTGGCTGGGGAGATGAGCAGTTCTTC. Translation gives CASGWGDEQFF. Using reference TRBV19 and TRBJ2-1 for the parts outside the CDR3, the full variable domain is DGGITQSPKYLFRKEGQNVTLSCEQNLNHDAMYWYRQDPGQGLRLIYYSQIVNDFQKGDIAEGYSVSREKKESFPLTVTSAQKNPTAFYLCASGWGDEQFFGPGTRLTVL.

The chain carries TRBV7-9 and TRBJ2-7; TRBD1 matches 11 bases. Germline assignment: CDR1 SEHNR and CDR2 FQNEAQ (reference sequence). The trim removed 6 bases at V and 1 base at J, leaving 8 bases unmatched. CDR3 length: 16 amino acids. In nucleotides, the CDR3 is TGTGCCAGCAGAGCAAGGACAGGGGGCGCGTCCTACGAGCAGTACTTC. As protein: CASRARTGGASYEQYF.

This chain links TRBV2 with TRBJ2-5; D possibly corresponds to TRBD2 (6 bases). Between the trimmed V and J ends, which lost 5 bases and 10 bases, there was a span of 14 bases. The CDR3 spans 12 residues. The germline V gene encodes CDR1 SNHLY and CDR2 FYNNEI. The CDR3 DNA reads TGTGCCAGCAGTATCTCGGAGGGAAACCAGTACTTC. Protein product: CASSISEGNQYF.

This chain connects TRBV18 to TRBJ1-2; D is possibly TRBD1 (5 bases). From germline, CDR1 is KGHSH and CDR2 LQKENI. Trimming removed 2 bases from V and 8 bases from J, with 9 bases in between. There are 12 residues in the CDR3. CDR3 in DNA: TGTGCCAGCTCACCAGGACGACAGGGCTACACCTTC. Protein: CASSPGRQGYTF.

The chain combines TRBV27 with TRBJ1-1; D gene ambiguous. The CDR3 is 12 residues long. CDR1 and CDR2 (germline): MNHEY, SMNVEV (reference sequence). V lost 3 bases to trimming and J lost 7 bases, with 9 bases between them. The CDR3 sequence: CASSFSSGEAFF. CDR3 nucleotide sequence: TGTGCCAGCAGTTTCTCCAGCGGTGAAGCTTTCTTT.

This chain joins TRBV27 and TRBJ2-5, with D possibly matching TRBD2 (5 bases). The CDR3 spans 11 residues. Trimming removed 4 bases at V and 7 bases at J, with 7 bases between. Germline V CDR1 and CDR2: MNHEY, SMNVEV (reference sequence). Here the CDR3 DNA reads TGTGCCAGCAGTTCGGCGGGGACCCAGTACTTC. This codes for CASSSAGTQYF.

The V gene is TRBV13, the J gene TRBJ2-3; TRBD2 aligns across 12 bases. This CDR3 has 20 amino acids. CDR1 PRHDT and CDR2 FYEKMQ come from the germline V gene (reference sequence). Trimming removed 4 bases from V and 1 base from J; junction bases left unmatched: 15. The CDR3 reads CASSSSGRAAKAPRTDTQYF. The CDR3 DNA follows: TGTGCCAGCAGCTCTAGCGGGAGGGCCGCAAAGGCCCCTCGCACAGATACGCAGTATTTT.

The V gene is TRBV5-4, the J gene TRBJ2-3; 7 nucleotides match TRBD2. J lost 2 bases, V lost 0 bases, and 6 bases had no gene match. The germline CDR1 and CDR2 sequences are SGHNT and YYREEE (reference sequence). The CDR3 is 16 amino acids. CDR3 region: CASSLDASGYTDTQYF. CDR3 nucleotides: TGTGCCAGCAGCTTGGATGCTAGCGGTTACACAGATACGCAGTATTTT.

CDR3 sequence: CASSLPDRETQYF. For the CDR3, the DNA is TGTGCCAGCAGCTTACCGGACAGAGAGACCCAGTACTTC. The chain carries TRBV11-2 and TRBJ2-5; possible D gene TRBD1, 6 bases. V lost 2 bases and J lost 4, with 8 bases in between. Germline V CDR1 and CDR2: SGHAT, FQNNGV. This CDR3 comprises 13 residues.

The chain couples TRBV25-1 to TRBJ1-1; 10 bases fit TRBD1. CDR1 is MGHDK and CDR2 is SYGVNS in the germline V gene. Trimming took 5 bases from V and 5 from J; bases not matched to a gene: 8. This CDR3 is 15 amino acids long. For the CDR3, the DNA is TGTGCCAGCAGTTCTCCGGGACAGGGGATAACTGAAGCTTTCTTT. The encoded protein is CASSSPGQGITEAFF.